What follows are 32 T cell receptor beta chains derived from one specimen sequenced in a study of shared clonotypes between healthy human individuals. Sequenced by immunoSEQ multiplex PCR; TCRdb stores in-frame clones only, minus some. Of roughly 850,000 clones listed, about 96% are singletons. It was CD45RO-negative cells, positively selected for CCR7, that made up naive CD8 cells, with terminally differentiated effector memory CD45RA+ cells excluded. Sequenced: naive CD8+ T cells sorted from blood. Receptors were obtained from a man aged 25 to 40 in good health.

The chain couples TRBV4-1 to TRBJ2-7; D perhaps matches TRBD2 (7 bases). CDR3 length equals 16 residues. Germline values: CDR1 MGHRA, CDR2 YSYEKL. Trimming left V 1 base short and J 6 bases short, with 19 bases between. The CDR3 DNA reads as TGCGCCAGCAGCCAAGTAGGGCAGGGGAGGGTATTCGAGCAGTACTTC. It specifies CASSQVGQGRVFEQYF.

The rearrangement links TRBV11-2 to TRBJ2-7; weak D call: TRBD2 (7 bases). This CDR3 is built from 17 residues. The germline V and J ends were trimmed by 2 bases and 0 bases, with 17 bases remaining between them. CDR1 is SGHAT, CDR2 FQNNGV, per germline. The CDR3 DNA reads TGTGCCAGCAGCTTAAGACGGGGAGGGGGAAGCTCCTACGAGCAGTACTTC. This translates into CASSLRRGGGSSYEQYF.

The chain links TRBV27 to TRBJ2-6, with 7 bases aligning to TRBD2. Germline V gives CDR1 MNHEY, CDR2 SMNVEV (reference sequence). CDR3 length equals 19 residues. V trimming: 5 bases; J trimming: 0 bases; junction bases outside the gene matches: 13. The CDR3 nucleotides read TGTGCCAGCAGTCTTATTTCAGCGGGAATGGGCTCTGGGGCCAACGTCCTGACTTTC. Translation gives CASSLISAGMGSGANVLTF.

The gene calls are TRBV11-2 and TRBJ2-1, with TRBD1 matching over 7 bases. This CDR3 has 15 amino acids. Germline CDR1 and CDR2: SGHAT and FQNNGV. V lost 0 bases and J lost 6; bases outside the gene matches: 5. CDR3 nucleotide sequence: TGTGCCAGCAGCTTAGAGGCAGGGGGTCCCAATGAGCAGTTCTTC. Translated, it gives CASSLEAGGPNEQFF. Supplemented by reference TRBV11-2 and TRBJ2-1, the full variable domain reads EAGVAQSPRYKIIEKRQSVAFWCNPISGHATLYWYQQILGQGPKLLIQFQNNGVVDDSQLPKDRFSAERLKGVDSTLKIQPAKLEDSAVYLCASSLEAGGPNEQFFGPGTRLTVL.

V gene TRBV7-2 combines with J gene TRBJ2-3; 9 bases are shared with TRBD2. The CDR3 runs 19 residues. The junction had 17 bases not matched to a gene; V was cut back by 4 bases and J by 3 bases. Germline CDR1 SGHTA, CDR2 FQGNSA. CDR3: CASSSNAIYSGRSTDTQYF. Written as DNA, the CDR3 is TGTGCCAGCAGCTCAAACGCCATTTATAGCGGGAGATCGACAGATACGCAGTATTTT.

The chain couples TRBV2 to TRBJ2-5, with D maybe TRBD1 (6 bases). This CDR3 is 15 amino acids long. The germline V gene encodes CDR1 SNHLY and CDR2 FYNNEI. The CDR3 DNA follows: TGTGCTCAAAAGGGACAATGGACAGCCCAAGAGACCCAGTACTTC. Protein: CAQKGQWTAQETQYF.

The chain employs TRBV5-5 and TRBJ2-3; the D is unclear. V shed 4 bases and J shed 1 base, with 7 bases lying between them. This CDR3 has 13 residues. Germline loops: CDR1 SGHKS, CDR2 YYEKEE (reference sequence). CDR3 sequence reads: CASSGVGTDTQYF. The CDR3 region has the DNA TGTGCCAGCAGCGGGGTGGGCACAGATACGCAGTATTTT.

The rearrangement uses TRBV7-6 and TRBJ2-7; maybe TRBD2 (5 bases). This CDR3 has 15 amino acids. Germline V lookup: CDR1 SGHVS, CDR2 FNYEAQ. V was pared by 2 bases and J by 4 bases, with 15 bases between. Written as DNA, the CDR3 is TGTGCCAGCAGCTTACCAGAGGAGGCGATATACGAGCAGTACTTC. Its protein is CASSLPEEAIYEQYF.

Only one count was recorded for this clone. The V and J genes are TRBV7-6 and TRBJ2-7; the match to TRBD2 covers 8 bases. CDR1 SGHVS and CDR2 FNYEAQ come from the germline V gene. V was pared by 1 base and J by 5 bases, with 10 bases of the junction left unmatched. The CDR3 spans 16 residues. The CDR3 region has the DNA TGTGCCAGCAGCTTAGGTTGGACAGCGGGAGAGGACGAGCAGTACTTC. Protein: CASSLGWTAGEDEQYF.

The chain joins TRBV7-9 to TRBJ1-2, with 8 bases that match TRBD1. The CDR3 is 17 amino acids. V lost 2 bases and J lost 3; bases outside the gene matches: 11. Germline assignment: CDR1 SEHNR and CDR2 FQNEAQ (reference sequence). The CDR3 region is CASSLNRPDRDDYGYTF. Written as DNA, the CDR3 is TGTGCCAGCAGCTTAAATCGCCCGGACAGGGATGACTATGGCTACACCTTC.

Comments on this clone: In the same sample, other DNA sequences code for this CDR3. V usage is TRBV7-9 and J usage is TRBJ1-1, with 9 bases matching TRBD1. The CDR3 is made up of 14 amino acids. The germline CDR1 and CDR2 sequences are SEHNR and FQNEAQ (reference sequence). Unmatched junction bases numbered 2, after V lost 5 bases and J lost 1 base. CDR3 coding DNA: TGTGCCAGCAGCACGGGACAGGGGAACACTGAAGCTTTCTTT. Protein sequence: CASSTGQGNTEAFF.

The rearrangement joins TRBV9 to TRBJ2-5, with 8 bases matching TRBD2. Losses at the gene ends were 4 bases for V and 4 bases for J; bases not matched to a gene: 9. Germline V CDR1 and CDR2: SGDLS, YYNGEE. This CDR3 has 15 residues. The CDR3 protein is CASSPGGGRLETQYF. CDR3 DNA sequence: TGTGCCAGCAGCCCCGGAGGCGGGAGGTTAGAGACCCAGTACTTC.

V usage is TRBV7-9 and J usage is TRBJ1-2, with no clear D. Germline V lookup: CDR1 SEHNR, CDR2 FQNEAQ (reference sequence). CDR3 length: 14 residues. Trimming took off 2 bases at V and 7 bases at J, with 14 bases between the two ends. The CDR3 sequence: CASSLSTSGFGYTF. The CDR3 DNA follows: TGTGCCAGCAGCTTATCTACATCGGGTTTTGGCTACACCTTC. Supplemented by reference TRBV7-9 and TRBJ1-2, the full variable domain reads DTGVSQNPRHKITKRGQNVTFRCDPISEHNRLYWYRQTLGQGPEFLTYFQNEAQLEKSRLLSDRFSAERPKGSFSTLEIQRTEQGDSAMYLCASSLSTSGFGYTFGSGTRLTVV.

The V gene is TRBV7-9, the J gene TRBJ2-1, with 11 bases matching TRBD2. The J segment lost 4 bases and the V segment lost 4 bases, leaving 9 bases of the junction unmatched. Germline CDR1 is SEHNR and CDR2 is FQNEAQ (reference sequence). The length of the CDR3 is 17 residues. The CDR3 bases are TGTGCCAGCAGCTCGGGACTAGCGGAGAGCTCGTACAATGAGCAGTTCTTC. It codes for CASSSGLAESSYNEQFF. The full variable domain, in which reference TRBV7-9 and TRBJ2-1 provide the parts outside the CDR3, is DTGVSQNPRHKITKRGQNVTFRCDPISEHNRLYWYRQTLGQGPEFLTYFQNEAQLEKSRLLSDRFSAERPKGSFSTLEIQRTEQGDSAMYLCASSSGLAESSYNEQFFGPGTRLTVL.

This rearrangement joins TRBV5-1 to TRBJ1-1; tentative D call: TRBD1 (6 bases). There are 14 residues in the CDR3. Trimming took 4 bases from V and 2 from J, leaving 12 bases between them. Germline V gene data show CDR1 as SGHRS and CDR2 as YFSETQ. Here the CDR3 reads CASSTTGSNTEAFF. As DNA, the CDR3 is TGCGCCAGCAGCACAACAGGGAGTAACACTGAAGCTTTCTTT.

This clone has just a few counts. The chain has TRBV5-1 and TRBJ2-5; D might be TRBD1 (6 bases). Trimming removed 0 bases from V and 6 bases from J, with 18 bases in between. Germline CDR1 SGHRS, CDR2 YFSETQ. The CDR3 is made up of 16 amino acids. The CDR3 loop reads CASSLDGGLIGKTQYF. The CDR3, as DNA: TGCGCCAGCAGCTTGGATGGGGGCCTCATAGGGAAGACCCAGTACTTC.

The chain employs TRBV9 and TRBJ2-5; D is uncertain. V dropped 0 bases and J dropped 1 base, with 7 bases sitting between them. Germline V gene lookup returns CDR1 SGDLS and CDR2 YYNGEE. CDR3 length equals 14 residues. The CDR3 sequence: CASSVGSIQETQYF. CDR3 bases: TGTGCCAGCAGCGTAGGTTCCATCCAAGAGACCCAGTACTTC.

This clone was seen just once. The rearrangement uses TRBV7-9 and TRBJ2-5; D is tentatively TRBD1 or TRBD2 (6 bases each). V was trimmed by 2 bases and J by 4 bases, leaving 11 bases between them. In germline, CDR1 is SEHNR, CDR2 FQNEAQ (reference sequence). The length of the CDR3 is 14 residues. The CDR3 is CASSLFGGRETQYF. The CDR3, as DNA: TGTGCCAGCAGCTTATTTGGGGGGCGAGAGACCCAGTACTTC.

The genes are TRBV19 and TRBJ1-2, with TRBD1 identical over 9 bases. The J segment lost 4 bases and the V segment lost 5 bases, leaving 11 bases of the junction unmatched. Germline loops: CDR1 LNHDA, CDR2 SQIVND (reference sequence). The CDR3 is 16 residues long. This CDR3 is CASSPGQGGLGYGYTF. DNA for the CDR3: TGTGCCAGTAGTCCGGGACAGGGCGGATTGGGCTATGGCTACACCTTC.

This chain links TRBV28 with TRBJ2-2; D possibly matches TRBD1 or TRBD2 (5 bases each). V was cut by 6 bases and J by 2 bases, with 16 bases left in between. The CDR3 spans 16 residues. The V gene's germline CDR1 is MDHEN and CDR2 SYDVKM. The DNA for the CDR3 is TGTGCCAGCAGCCAAGGGACCATTTCCAACACCGGGGAGCTGTTTTTT. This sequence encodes CASSQGTISNTGELFF.

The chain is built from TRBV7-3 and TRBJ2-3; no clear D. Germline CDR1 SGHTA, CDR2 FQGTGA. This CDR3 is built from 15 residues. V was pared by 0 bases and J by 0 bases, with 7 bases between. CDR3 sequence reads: CASSLTAESTDTQYF. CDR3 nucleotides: TGTGCCAGCAGCTTAACAGCAGAAAGCACAGATACGCAGTATTTT.

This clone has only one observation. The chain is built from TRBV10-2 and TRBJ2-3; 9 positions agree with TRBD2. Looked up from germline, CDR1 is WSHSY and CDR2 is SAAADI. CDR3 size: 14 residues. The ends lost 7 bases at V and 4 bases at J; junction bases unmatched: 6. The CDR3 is CASNAGGPADTQYF. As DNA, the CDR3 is TGCGCCAGCAACGCGGGAGGGCCGGCAGATACGCAGTATTTT.

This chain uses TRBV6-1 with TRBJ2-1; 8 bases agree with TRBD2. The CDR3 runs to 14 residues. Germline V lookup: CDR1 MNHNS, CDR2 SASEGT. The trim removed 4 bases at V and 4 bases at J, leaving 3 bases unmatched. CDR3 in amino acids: CASSVGGGYNEQFF. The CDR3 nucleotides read TGTGCCAGCAGTGTTGGCGGGGGGTACAATGAGCAGTTCTTC.

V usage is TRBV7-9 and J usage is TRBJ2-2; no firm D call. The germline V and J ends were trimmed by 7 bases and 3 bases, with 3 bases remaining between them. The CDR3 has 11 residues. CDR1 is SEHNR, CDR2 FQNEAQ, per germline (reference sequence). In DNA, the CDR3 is TGTGCCAGCACCTACACCGGGGAGCTGTTTTTT. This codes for CASTYTGELFF.

CDR3 sequence (DNA): TGTGCCAGCAGCCGCCGACCGGGACAGAGCTCCTACGAGCAGTACTTC. Protein sequence: CASSRRPGQSSYEQYF. This chain joins TRBV11-2 and TRBJ2-7; TRBD1 matches at 7 bases. The CDR3 is made up of 16 amino acids. Germline values: CDR1 SGHAT, CDR2 FQNNGV. The trim removed 5 bases at V and 0 bases at J, leaving 10 bases unmatched.

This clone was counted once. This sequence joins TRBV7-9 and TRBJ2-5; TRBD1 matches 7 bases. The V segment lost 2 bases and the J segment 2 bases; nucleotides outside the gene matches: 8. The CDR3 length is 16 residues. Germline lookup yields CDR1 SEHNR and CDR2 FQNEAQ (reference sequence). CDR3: CASSLRARGLQETQYF. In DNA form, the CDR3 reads TGTGCCAGCAGCTTAAGAGCGAGGGGGCTGCAAGAGACCCAGTACTTC.

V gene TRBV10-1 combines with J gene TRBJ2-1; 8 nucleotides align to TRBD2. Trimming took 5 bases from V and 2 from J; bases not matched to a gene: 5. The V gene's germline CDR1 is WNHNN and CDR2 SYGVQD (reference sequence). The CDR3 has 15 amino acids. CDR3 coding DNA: TGCGCCAGCAGTTCCTACGGGAGGGCCTACAATGAGCAGTTCTTC. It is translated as CASSSYGRAYNEQFF.

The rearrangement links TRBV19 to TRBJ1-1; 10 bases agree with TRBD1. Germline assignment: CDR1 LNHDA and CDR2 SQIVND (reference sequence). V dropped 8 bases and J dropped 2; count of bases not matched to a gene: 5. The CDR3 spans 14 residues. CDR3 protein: CASRWTGGNTEAFF. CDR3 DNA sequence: TGTGCCAGTCGCTGGACAGGGGGTAACACTGAAGCTTTCTTT.

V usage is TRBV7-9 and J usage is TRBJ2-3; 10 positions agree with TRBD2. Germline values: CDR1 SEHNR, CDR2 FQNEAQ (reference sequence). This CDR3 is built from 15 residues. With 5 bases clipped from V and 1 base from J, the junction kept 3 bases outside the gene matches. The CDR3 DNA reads TGTGCCAGCAGCCCCGGGACTAGCGGCACAGATACGCAGTATTTT. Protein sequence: CASSPGTSGTDTQYF. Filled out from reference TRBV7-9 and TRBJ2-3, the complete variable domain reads DTGVSQNPRHKITKRGQNVTFRCDPISEHNRLYWYRQTLGQGPEFLTYFQNEAQLEKSRLLSDRFSAERPKGSFSTLEIQRTEQGDSAMYLCASSPGTSGTDTQYFGPGTRLTVL.

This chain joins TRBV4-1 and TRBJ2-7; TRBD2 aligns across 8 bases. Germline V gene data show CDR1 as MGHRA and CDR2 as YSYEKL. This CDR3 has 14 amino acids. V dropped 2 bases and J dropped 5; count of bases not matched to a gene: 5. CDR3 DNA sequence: TGCGCCAGCAGCCAAAAGCGGGAGAGCGACGAGCAGTACTTC. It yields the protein CASSQKRESDEQYF.

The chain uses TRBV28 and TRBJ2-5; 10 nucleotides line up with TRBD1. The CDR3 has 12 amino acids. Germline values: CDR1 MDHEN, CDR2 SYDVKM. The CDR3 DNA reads TGTGTGTCAGGGACAGGGGTAGAGACCCAGTACTTC. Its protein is CVSGTGVETQYF.

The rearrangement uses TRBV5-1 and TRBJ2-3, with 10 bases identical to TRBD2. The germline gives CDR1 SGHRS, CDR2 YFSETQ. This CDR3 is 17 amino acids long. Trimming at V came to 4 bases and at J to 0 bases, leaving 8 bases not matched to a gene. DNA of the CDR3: TGCGCCAGCAGCGGAACCGGGACTAGCGTAAGCACAGATACGCAGTATTTT. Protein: CASSGTGTSVSTDTQYF.